Only a few counts were recorded for the clone carrying this T cell receptor (beta chain). Produced via immunoSEQ multiplex PCR; TCRdb's table is partial and in-frame only. The sample has 130,000 to 150,000 clones, almost 85% seen once. The data belong to a study of blood T cell repertoires in COVID-19. Study as a whole: PBMCs, B-cell-depleted T cells, or T cells provided the cDNA or gDNA that made up the material.

The CDR3 runs 12 residues. Trimming took 7 bases from V and 5 from J, leaving 11 bases between them. Germline CDR1 MNHEY, CDR2 SVGAGI. This receptor was obtained from a human donor with acute or convalescent COVID-19. The donor label of this sample is uncertain. Sequenced input: peripheral blood. This rearrangement joins TRBV6-5 to TRBJ2-5; D not certain. The CDR3 sequence is CASNAVRETQYF. DNA for the CDR3: TGTGCCAGCAATGCAGTGAGGGAGACCCAGTACTTC.